The 28 T cell receptor beta chains below all came from one sample that was sequenced in a study of cytomegalovirus exposure and HLA in healthy donors. Both 60 Vbeta primers and 13 Jbeta primers went into the PCR. Assay used: immunoSEQ multiplex PCR; TCRdb lists only in-frame clones, some missing. This table holds 80,000 to 95,000 clones, 70% to 90% found once. Input material: PBMCs. Receptor source: a woman aged 18-29 years in good health and CMV-seropositive.

The chain uses TRBV5-1 and TRBJ2-7; 10 bases are shared with TRBD1. Trimming at V came to 9 bases and at J to 5 bases, leaving 14 bases not matched to a gene. Germline loops: CDR1 SGHRS, CDR2 YFSETQ. This CDR3 spans 15 amino acids. In nucleotides, the CDR3 is TGCGCCATCACGGCCTACGACAGGGGGCCTCACGAGCAGTACTTC. The encoded protein is CAITAYDRGPHEQYF. Filled out from reference TRBV5-1 and TRBJ2-7, the complete variable domain reads KAGVTQTPRYLIKTRGQQVTLSCSPISGHRSVSWYQQTPGQGLQFLFEYFSETQRNKGNFPGRFSGRQFSNSRSEMNVSTLELGDSALYLCAITAYDRGPHEQYFGPGTRLTVT.

The sample holds a few counts of this clone. CDR3 sequence reads: CASSVASGQVYGYTF. Here the CDR3 DNA reads TGTGCCAGCAGCGTAGCTTCCGGACAGGTCTATGGCTACACCTTC. V gene TRBV9 combines with J gene TRBJ1-2; 7 bases line up with TRBD1. The CDR3 has 15 amino acids. The V gene's germline CDR1 is SGDLS and CDR2 YYNGEE. V dropped 0 bases and J dropped 4; count of bases not matched to a gene: 6.

The chain has TRBV27 and TRBJ2-5; D is ambiguous. Trimming removed 8 bases from V and 5 bases from J, with 15 bases in between. Germline CDR1 is MNHEY and CDR2 is SMNVEV (reference sequence). CDR3 length equals 13 residues. CDR3 coding DNA: TGTGCCAGCTCACCCTCGATAGTGGAGACCCAGTACTTC. Translated: CASSPSIVETQYF.

The CDR3 reads CSARSGSGAFF. The CDR3 DNA follows: TGCAGTGCTAGGAGTGGGAGTGGAGCTTTCTTT. The chain joins TRBV20-1 to TRBJ1-1; D not resolved. The CDR3 is 11 residues long. V shed 3 bases and J shed 10 bases, with 12 bases lying between them. The V gene's germline CDR1 is DFQATT and CDR2 SNEGSKA (reference sequence).

This chain joins TRBV7-3 and TRBJ2-3; perhaps TRBD2 as D (6 bases). With 5 bases removed from V and 4 bases from J, the gap between germline ends came to 13 bases. This CDR3 has 14 amino acids. Germline values: CDR1 SGHTA, CDR2 FQGTGA. This chain's CDR3 is CASSPEWGADTQYF. CDR3 nucleotide sequence: TGTGCCAGCAGCCCGGAGTGGGGGGCAGATACGCAGTATTTT.

This sequence joins TRBV6-5 and TRBJ1-2; 11 positions agree with TRBD1. The V gene end was trimmed by 8 bases and the J gene end by 7 bases; junction bases not matched to a gene: 6. This CDR3 is 13 amino acids long. Germline-derived CDR1 and CDR2 are MNHEY and SVGAGI. This CDR3 reads CASGTGGFFGYTF. The DNA of the CDR3 is TGTGCCAGCGGGACAGGGGGTTTTTTTGGCTACACCTTC.

This clone was seen many times. The chain is built from TRBV2 and TRBJ1-5, with 7 nucleotides matching TRBD1. CDR1 is SNHLY, CDR2 FYNNEI, per germline. The J segment lost 0 bases and the V segment lost 4 bases, leaving 6 bases of the junction unmatched. CDR3 length: 16 amino acids. CDR3 residues: CASSVGTDYSNQPQHF. The CDR3, as DNA: TGTGCCAGCAGTGTCGGGACAGACTATAGCAATCAGCCCCAGCATTTT.

The chain recombines TRBV2 with TRBJ2-1; D may be TRBD2 (6 bases). From germline, CDR1 is SNHLY and CDR2 FYNNEI. The CDR3 has 15 residues. Trimming stripped 6 bases from V and 2 bases from J, with 14 bases between. As DNA, the CDR3 is TGTGCCAGCAGCGCAGCGGGCGGGGCCTACAATGAGCAGTTCTTC. Encoded protein: CASSAAGGAYNEQFF.

The V and J genes are TRBV5-1 and TRBJ2-5; 7 positions agree with TRBD1. The CDR3 contains 17 residues. The germline CDR1 and CDR2 sequences are SGHRS and YFSETQ. V trimming: 0 bases; J trimming: 2 bases; junction bases outside the gene matches: 10. CDR3 nucleotides: TGCGCCAGCAGCTTGGCCCGGACAGGTGGTTGGCAAGAGACCCAGTACTTC. Translation: CASSLARTGGWQETQYF.

This clone was observed a single time. This sequence joins TRBV19 and TRBJ2-6, with D perhaps TRBD1 (6 bases). In germline, CDR1 is LNHDA, CDR2 SQIVND (reference sequence). The V and J ends lost 6 bases and 2 bases respectively, with 20 bases between them. This CDR3 has 18 residues. The chain's CDR3 is CASSATGSPLTGANVLTF. The CDR3 nucleotides are TGTGCCAGTAGCGCCACAGGGTCCCCTTTGACTGGGGCCAACGTCCTGACTTTC.

This clone has only a few counts. The chain is built from TRBV6-5 and TRBJ2-7, with TRBD1 matching 7 bases. The junction had 6 bases not matched to a gene; V was cut back by 0 bases and J by 7 bases. Germline V gene sequence: CDR1 MNHEY, CDR2 SVGAGI. The CDR3 length is 14 residues. Written as DNA, the CDR3 is TGTGCCAGCAGTTACTCAACAGGGGTAGGTGAGCAGTACTTC. Its translation: CASSYSTGVGEQYF.

The gene calls are TRBV12-1 and TRBJ1-2. TRBV12-1 is flagged as a pseudogene. The CDR3 consists of 15 residues. CDR3 nucleotide sequence: TGTGCCAGCAGCTTTGACCTCCGGGAGAACTATGGCTACACCTTC. Residues: CASSFDLRENYGYTF.

The rearrangement links TRBV7-8 to TRBJ2-3, with a possible D match to TRBD2 (5 bases). This CDR3 has 14 amino acids. The germline V and J ends were trimmed by 4 bases and 6 bases, with 14 bases remaining between them. The germline V gene encodes CDR1 SGHVS and CDR2 FQNEAQ. The CDR3 reads CASSSWQEVDTQYF. The CDR3 DNA sequence: TGTGCCAGCAGCTCGTGGCAGGAGGTGGATACGCAGTATTTT.

This chain joins TRBV25-1 and TRBJ1-2, with D hard to call. V was pared by 3 bases and J by 2 bases, with 7 bases between. CDR3 length: 13 amino acids. Germline CDR1 MGHDK, CDR2 SYGVNS. The CDR3 bases are TGTGCCAGCAGTGAGGTCGAGAACTATGGCTACACCTTC. It codes for CASSEVENYGYTF.

The chain joins TRBV25-1 to TRBJ2-6; D not certain. This CDR3 is built from 16 residues. The ends were cut back, 1 base at V and 0 bases at J, with 7 bases in the middle. CDR1 and CDR2 (germline): MGHDK, SYGVNS. The CDR3 sequence: CASSESPGSGANVLTF. DNA for the CDR3: TGTGCCAGCAGTGAATCACCAGGCTCTGGGGCCAACGTCCTGACTTTC.

This chain links TRBV6-1 with TRBJ1-5; a weak D match, TRBD1 (5 bases). CDR3 length: 15 residues. V lost 5 bases and J 2 bases, leaving 13 bases between the germline ends. Germline loops: CDR1 MNHNS, CDR2 SASEGT. The CDR3 nucleotides read TGTGCCAGCAGTCCCCGGGGAGGGGGCAATCAGCCCCAGCATTTT. Translation: CASSPRGGGNQPQHF.

The genes are TRBV28 and TRBJ1-2; unclear D gene. The germline V and J ends were trimmed by 10 bases and 0 bases, with 18 bases remaining between them. The CDR3 consists of 15 residues. The germline gives CDR1 MDHEN, CDR2 SYDVKM. This CDR3 reads CATYTMGGANYGYTF. The CDR3 bases are TGTGCCACCTATACAATGGGAGGCGCTAACTATGGCTACACCTTC.

The rearrangement joins TRBV9 to TRBJ2-1; D not resolved. V was clipped by 2 bases and J by 9 bases, with 12 bases between them. Germline loops: CDR1 SGDLS, CDR2 YYNGEE. The CDR3 consists of 13 residues. CDR3 coding DNA: TGTGCCAGCAGCGTGGTCAGCCGCGGTGAGCAGTTCTTC. Translated: CASSVVSRGEQFF.

The chain joins TRBV7-6 to TRBJ2-7; 8 bases map to TRBD2. Looked up from germline, CDR1 is SGHVS and CDR2 is FNYEAQ. CDR3 length: 16 amino acids. V trimming: 1 base; J trimming: 1 base; junction bases outside the gene matches: 6. As DNA, the CDR3 is TGTGCCAGCAGCTTAGGGAGCGGGGGTGAATCCTACGAGCAGTACTTC. Translating it yields CASSLGSGGESYEQYF.

This clone was found many times. The chain recombines TRBV18 with TRBJ2-6; tentatively, D is TRBD2 (6 bases). V lost 3 bases to trimming and J lost 0 bases, with 12 bases between them. The CDR3 sequence is 17 residues long. The V gene's germline CDR1 is KGHSH and CDR2 LQKENI. The CDR3 bases are TGTGCCAGCTCACCCGCGGCCGGGGGCTCTGGGGCCAACGTCCTGACTTTC. Protein: CASSPAAGGSGANVLTF. The full variable domain, in which reference TRBV18 and TRBJ2-6 provide the parts outside the CDR3, is NAGVMQNPRHLVRRRGQEARLRCSPMKGHSHVYWYRQLPEEGLKFMVYLQKENIIDESGMPKERFSAEFPKEGPSILRIQQVVRGDSAAYFCASSPAAGGSGANVLTFGAGSRLTVL.

This clone appeared a single time. The chain carries TRBV27 and TRBJ1-1; D perhaps matches TRBD1 (6 bases). The CDR3 runs to 16 residues. V lost 4 bases and J 4 bases, leaving 19 bases between the germline ends. Per the germline V gene, CDR1 is MNHEY and CDR2 is SMNVEV (reference sequence). CDR3 sequence reads: CASSSLQGRRGTEAFF. The CDR3 DNA follows: TGTGCCAGCAGTTCATTGCAGGGGCGGAGAGGCACTGAAGCTTTCTTT.

The chain employs TRBV5-4 and TRBJ1-3; no firm D call. V lost 4 bases and J 4 bases, leaving 18 bases between the germline ends. Germline V gene lookup returns CDR1 SGHNT and CDR2 YYREEE (reference sequence). The CDR3 spans 16 residues. CDR3 DNA sequence: TGTGCCAGCAGCGGGAAGGCGGGCGCCTCCGGAAACACCATATATTTT. Protein: CASSGKAGASGNTIYF.

The V gene is TRBV27, the J gene TRBJ1-5; D call uncertain. The CDR3 has 14 residues. The V gene lost 7 bases and the J gene lost 7 bases, with 17 bases spanning the gap. Per germline, CDR1 MNHEY and CDR2 SMNVEV (reference sequence). The CDR3 loop is CASKTGSSLQPQHF. Written as DNA, the CDR3 is TGTGCCAGCAAAACGGGTAGTTCCCTCCAGCCCCAGCATTTT.

The J gene is TRBJ2-7, the V gene TRBV29-1, with 7 bases fitting TRBD1. The CDR3 runs 13 residues. V dropped 7 bases and J dropped 0; count of bases not matched to a gene: 6. Germline CDR1 is SQVTM and CDR2 is ANQGSEA. This chain's CDR3 is CSGTRTGSYEQYF. The CDR3 nucleotides read TGCAGCGGGACTCGGACAGGCTCCTACGAGCAGTACTTC.

This rearrangement joins TRBV10-2 to TRBJ1-4, with D uncertain. The V and J ends lost 3 bases and 7 bases respectively, with 9 bases between them. In germline, CDR1 is WSHSY, CDR2 SAAADI. The CDR3 consists of 13 residues. The chain's CDR3 is CASSDVRGEKLFF. In nucleotides, the CDR3 is TGCGCCAGCAGTGATGTGCGCGGTGAAAAACTGTTTTTT.

This clone turned up a few times. The chain combines TRBV5-1 with TRBJ1-2, with 8 bases aligning to TRBD1. Unmatched junction bases numbered 1, after V lost 3 bases and J lost 0 bases. CDR3 length: 14 amino acids. Looked up from germline, CDR1 is SGHRS and CDR2 is YFSETQ. For the CDR3, the DNA is TGCGCCAGCAGCTCAGGGGGCCCTAACTATGGCTACACCTTC. Encoded protein: CASSSGGPNYGYTF.

This sequence joins TRBV28 and TRBJ1-1; 7 bases map to TRBD1. V lost 5 bases and J lost 1; bases outside the gene matches: 10. The germline CDR1 and CDR2 sequences are MDHEN and SYDVKM. CDR3 length equals 16 residues. In nucleotides, the CDR3 is TGTGCCAGCAGTCTAGGGACAGCTGCGGGGAACACTGAAGCTTTCTTT. Protein: CASSLGTAAGNTEAFF.

The V gene is TRBV9, the J gene TRBJ2-1; the D gene is possibly TRBD1 (5 bases). V was shortened by 2 bases and J by 0 bases, with 9 bases between the two germline ends. The germline V gene encodes CDR1 SGDLS and CDR2 YYNGEE. The CDR3 covers 15 residues. CDR3: CASSVGAISYNEQFF. In DNA, the CDR3 is TGTGCCAGCAGCGTTGGGGCGATCTCCTACAATGAGCAGTTCTTC.